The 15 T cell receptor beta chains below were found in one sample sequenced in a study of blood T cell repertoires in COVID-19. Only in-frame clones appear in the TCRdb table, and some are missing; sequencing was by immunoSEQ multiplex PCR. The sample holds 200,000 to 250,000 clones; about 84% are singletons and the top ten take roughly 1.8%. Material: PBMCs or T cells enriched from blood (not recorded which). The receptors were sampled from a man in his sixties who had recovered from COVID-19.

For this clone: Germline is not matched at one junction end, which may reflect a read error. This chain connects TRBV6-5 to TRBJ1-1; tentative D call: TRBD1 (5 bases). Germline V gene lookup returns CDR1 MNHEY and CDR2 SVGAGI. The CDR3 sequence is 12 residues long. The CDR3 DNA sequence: TGTGCCAGCAGCTACTTTGACAGTGAAGCTTTCTTT. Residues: CASSYFDSEAFF.

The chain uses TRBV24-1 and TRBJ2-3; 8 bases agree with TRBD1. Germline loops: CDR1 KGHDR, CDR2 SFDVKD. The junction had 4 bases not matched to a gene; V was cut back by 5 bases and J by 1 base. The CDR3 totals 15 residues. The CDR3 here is CATSAPDRGTDTQYF. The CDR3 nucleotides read TGTGCCACCAGTGCCCCGGACAGGGGCACAGATACGCAGTATTTT.

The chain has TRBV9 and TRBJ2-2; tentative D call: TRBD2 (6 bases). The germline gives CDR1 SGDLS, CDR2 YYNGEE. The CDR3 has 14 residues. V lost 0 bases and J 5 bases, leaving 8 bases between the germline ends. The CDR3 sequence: CASSVAGETGELFF. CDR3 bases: TGTGCCAGCAGCGTAGCGGGGGAAACCGGGGAGCTGTTTTTT.

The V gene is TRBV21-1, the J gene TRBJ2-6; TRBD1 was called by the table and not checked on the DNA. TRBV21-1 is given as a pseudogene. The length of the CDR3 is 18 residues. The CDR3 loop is CASSKVGTAFSGANVLTF. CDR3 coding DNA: TGTGCCAGCAGCAAAGTGGGGACAGCGTTTTCTGGGGCCAACGTCCTGACTTTC.

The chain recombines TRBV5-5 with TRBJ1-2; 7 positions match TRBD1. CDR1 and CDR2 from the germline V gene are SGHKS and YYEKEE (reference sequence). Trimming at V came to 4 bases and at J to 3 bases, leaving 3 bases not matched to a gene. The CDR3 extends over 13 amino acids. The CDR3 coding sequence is TGTGCCAGCAGCGCCGACAGGGACTATGGCTACACCTTC. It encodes CASSADRDYGYTF. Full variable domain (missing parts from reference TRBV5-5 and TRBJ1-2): DAGVTQSPTHLIKTRGQQVTLRCSPISGHKSVSWYQQVLGQGPQFIFQYYEKEERGRGNFPDRFSARQFPNYSSELNVNALLLGDSALYLCASSADRDYGYTFGSGTRLTVV.

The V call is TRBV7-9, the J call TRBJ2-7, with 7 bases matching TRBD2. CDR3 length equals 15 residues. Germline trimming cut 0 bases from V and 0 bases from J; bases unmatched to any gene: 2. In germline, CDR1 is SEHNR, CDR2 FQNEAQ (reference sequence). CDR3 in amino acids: CASSLAGGGSYEQYF. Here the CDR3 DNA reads TGTGCCAGCAGCTTAGCAGGCGGGGGCTCCTACGAGCAGTACTTC.

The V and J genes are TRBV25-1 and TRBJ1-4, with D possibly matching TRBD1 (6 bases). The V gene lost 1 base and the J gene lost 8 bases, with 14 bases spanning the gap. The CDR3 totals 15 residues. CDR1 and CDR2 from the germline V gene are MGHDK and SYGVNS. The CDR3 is CASSESQGLGEKLFF. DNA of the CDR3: TGTGCCAGCAGTGAATCCCAGGGGCTCGGGGAAAAACTGTTTTTT.

The CDR3 DNA is TGTGCCAGCAGCGAGGGACAGGGGGAGTCCGGGGAGCTGTTTTTT. It encodes CASSEGQGESGELFF. This chain links TRBV11-3 with TRBJ2-2; 11 bases agree with TRBD1. Trimming removed 5 bases from V and 6 bases from J; junction bases left unmatched: 5. The CDR3 runs to 15 residues. CDR1 and CDR2 (germline): SGHNT, YENEEA.

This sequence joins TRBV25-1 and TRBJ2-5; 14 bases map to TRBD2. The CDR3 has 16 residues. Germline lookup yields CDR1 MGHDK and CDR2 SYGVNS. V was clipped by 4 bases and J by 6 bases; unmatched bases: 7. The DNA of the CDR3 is TGTGCCAGCAGTGGGACTAGCGGGGGGAAGTGGAAGACCCAGTACTTC. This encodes CASSGTSGGKWKTQYF.

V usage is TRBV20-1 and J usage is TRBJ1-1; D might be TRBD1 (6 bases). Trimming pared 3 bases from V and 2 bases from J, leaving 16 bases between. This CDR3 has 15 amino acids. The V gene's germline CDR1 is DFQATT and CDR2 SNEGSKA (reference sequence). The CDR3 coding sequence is TGCAGTGCTAGTCACCCCGGACAGACCAACACTGAAGCTTTCTTT. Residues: CSASHPGQTNTEAFF.

The CDR3 DNA sequence: TGTGCCAGTAGTCCCCGGGGTAGCGGGGCAGATACGCAGTATTTT. It codes for CASSPRGSGADTQYF. The chain is built from TRBV19 and TRBJ2-3; TRBD2 matches at 8 bases. Trimming at V came to 5 bases and at J to 4 bases, leaving 8 bases not matched to a gene. CDR3 size: 15 residues. CDR1 is LNHDA, CDR2 SQIVND, per germline (reference sequence).

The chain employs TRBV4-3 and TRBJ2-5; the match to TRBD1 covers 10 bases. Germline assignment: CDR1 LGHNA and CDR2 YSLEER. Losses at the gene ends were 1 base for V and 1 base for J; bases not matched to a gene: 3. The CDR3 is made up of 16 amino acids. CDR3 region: CASSQAWDRGQETQYF. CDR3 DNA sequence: TGCGCCAGCAGCCAAGCCTGGGACAGGGGCCAAGAGACCCAGTACTTC.

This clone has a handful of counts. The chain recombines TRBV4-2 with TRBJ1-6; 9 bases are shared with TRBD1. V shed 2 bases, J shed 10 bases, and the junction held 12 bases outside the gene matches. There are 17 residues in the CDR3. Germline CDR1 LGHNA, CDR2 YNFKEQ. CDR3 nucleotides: TGTGCCAGCAGCCAATTTCAGACAGGGGGTTCAAGGTCACCCCTCCACTTT. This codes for CASSQFQTGGSRSPLHF.

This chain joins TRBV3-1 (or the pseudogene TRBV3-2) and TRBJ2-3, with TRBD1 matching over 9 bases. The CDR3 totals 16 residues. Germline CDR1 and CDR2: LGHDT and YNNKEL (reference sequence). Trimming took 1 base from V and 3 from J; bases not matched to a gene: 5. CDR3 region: CASSQVPGTGTDTQYF. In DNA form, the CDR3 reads TGTGCCAGCAGCCAAGTCCCCGGGACAGGGACAGATACGCAGTATTTT.

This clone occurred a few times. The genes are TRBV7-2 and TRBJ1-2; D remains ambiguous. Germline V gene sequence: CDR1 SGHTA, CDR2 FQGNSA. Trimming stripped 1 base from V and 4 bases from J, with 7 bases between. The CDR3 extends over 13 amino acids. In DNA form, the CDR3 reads TGTGCCAGCAGCTTAGTCGGGATCTATGGCTACACCTTC. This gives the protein CASSLVGIYGYTF.